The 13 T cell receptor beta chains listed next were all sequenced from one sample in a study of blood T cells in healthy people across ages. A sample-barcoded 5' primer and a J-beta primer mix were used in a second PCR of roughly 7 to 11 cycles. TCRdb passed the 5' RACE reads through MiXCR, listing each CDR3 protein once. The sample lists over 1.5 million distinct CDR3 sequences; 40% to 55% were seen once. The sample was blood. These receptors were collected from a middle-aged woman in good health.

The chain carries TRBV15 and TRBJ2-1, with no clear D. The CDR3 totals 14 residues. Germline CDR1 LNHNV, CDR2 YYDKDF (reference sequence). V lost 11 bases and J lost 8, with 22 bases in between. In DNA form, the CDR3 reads TGTGCCGCCTCACTCAGACCCACGGAGCATGAGCAGTTCTTC. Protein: CAASLRPTEHEQFF.

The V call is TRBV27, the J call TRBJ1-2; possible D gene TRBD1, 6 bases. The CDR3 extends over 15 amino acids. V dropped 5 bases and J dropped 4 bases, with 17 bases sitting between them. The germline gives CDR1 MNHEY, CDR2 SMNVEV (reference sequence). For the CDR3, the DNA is TGTGCCAGCAGTCCTACCGGACAGCCACTCTATGGCTACACCTTC. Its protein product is CASSPTGQPLYGYTF.

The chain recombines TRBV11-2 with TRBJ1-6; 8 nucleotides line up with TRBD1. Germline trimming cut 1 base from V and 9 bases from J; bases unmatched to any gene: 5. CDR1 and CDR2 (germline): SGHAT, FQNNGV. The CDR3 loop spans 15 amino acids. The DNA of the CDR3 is TGTGCCAGCAGCTTAGTTGGACAGGGTATTTCACCCCTCCACTTT. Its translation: CASSLVGQGISPLHF.

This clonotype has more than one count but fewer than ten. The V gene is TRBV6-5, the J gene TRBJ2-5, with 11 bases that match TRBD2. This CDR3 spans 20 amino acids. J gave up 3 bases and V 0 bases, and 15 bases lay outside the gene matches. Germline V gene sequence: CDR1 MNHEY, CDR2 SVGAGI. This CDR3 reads CASSYSWGISSGGKKETQYF. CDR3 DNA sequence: TGTGCCAGCAGTTACTCGTGGGGCATTTCTAGCGGGGGGAAAAAAGAGACCCAGTACTTC.

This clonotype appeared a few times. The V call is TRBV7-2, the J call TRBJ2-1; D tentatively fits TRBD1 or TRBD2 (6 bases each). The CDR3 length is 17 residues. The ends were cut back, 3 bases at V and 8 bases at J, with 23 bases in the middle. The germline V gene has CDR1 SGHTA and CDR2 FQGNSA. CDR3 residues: CASSFWGRSRGLDEQFF. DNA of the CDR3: TGTGCCAGCAGCTTTTGGGGTAGGAGTCGGGGGCTCGATGAGCAGTTCTTC. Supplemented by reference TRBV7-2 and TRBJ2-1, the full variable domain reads GAGVSQSPSNKVTEKGKDVELRCDPISGHTALYWYRQSLGQGLEFLIYFQGNSAPDKSGLPSDRFSAERTGGSVSTLTIQRTQQEDSAVYLCASSFWGRSRGLDEQFFGPGTRLTVL.

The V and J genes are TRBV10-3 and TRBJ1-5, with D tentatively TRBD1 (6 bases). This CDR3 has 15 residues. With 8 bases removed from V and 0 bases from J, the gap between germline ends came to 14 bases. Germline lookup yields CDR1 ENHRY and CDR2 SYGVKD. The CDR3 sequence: CAIARGSNSNQPQHF. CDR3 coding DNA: TGTGCCATCGCCAGGGGCTCTAATAGCAATCAGCCCCAGCATTTT.

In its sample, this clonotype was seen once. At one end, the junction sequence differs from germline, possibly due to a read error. The CDR3 bases are TGCGCCAGCAGTTTGGCTAGCACGGCCAAAAACATTCAGTACTTC. This sequence encodes CASSLASTAKNIQYF. V and J are TRBV5-1 and TRBJ2-4, with D possibly matching TRBD2 (5 bases). Germline-derived CDR1 and CDR2 are SGHRS and YFSETQ. There are 15 residues in the CDR3.

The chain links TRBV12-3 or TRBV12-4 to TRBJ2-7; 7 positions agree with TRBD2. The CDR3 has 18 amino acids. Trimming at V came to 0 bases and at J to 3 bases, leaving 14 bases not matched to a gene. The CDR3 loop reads CASSLALKSRGSYYEQYF. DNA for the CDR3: TGTGCCAGCAGTTTAGCGCTAAAGTCGCGGGGGTCTTACTACGAGCAGTACTTC.

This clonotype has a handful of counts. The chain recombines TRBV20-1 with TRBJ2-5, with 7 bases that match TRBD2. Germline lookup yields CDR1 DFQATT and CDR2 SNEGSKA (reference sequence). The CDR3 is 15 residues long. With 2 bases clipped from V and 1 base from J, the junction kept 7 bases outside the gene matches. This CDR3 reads CSARKAGGGQETQYF. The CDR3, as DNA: TGCAGTGCTAGAAAGGCGGGCGGGGGCCAAGAGACCCAGTACTTC.

The CDR3 reads CSARGLAGGIDTQYF. CDR3 bases: TGCAGCGCCCGGGGACTAGCGGGGGGGATAGATACGCAGTATTTT. V and J are TRBV29-1 and TRBJ2-3; 16 nucleotides align to TRBD2. The length of the CDR3 is 15 residues. V shed 7 bases, J shed 5 bases, and the junction held 6 bases outside the gene matches. From germline, CDR1 is SQVTM and CDR2 ANQGSEA.

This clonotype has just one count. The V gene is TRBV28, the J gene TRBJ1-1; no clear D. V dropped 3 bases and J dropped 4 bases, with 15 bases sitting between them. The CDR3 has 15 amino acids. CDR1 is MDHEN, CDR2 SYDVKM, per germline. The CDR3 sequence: CASSFRHLRRTEAFF. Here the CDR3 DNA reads TGTGCCAGCAGTTTTCGACACCTCAGGCGCACTGAAGCTTTCTTT.

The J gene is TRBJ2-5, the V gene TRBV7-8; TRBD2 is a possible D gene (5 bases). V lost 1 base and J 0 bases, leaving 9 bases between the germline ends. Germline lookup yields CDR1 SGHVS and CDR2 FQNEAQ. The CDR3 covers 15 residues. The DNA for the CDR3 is TGTGCCAGCAGCTTAGGGCGGGCGGACCAAGAGACCCAGTACTTC. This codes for CASSLGRADQETQYF.

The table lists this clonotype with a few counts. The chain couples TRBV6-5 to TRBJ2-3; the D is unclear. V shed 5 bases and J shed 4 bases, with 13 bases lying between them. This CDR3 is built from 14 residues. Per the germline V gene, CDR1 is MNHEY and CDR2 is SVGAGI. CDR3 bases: TGTGCCAGCAGTCCCGATTGGGTCCCAGATACGCAGTATTTT. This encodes CASSPDWVPDTQYF.